One sample yielded the 24 T cell receptor beta chains listed below, sequenced in a study of T cell repertoires in ileal Crohn's disease. Time point of the sample: neoterminal ileum biopsy at postoperative endoscopy, about 6 months after surgery. TCRdb keeps only in-frame clones here, not all; method: immunoSEQ multiplex PCR. The data show roughly 5,700 clones, with nearly 80% seen just once and about 35% held by the top ten. Material: ileal tissue. The receptors stem from an adult with Crohn's disease.

V is TRBV4-1 and J is TRBJ1-1; D not resolved. The germline V gene has CDR1 MGHRA and CDR2 YSYEKL. The CDR3 extends over 15 amino acids. The V and J ends lost 1 base and 0 bases respectively, with 9 bases between them. In nucleotides, the CDR3 is TGCGCCAGCAGCCAAGTACGGGTTATGAACACTGAAGCTTTCTTT. It encodes CASSQVRVMNTEAFF.

The rearrangement links TRBV7-9 to TRBJ1-1; D ambiguous. The V end lost 0 bases, the J end lost 9 bases, and 11 bases lay between the germline ends. The CDR3 is 13 residues long. Germline V gives CDR1 SEHNR, CDR2 FQNEAQ (reference sequence). The CDR3 DNA follows: TGTGCCAGCAGCTTAGCCTCGGACGTTAAAGCTTTCTTT. It is translated as CASSLASDVKAFF.

Details on this clone: This same CDR3 is encoded by further DNA sequences in the sample. J is TRBJ2-7 and V is TRBV5-4, with 9 bases matching TRBD2. After removal of 3 bases from V and 5 bases from J, the junction contained 6 bases not matched to a gene. The germline V gene has CDR1 SGHNT and CDR2 YYREEE (reference sequence). The CDR3 is made up of 14 amino acids. CDR3 region: CASSWGRGGNEQYF. In DNA form, the CDR3 reads TGTGCCAGCAGCTGGGGGCGGGGGGGGAACGAGCAGTACTTC.

This chain uses TRBV30 with TRBJ2-5; D remains ambiguous. Trimming removed 0 bases from V and 3 bases from J, with 8 bases in between. Germline V gene data show CDR1 as GTSNPN and CDR2 as SVGIG (reference sequence). CDR3 length: 13 residues. CDR3 residues: CAWSVPGKETQYF. CDR3 in DNA: TGTGCCTGGAGTGTACCGGGCAAAGAGACCCAGTACTTC.

J is TRBJ2-5 and V is TRBV5-6, with D possibly TRBD2 on 6 matching bases. V was cut by 0 bases and J by 4 bases, with 16 bases left in between. The germline V gene encodes CDR1 SGHDT and CDR2 YYEEEE. The CDR3 contains 16 residues. The CDR3 sequence: CASSLGYLAWGETQYF. The CDR3 nucleotides are TGTGCCAGCAGCTTGGGTTACCTAGCGTGGGGAGAGACCCAGTACTTC. Full variable domain (rest looked up from reference TRBV5-6 and TRBJ2-5): DAGVTQSPTHLIKTRGQQVTLRCSPKSGHDTVSWYQQALGQGPQFIFQYYEEEERQRGNFPDRFSGHQFPNYSSELNVNALLLGDSALYLCASSLGYLAWGETQYFGPGTRLLVL.

V is TRBV30 and J is TRBJ2-1; TRBD2 might be the D (7 bases). Germline-derived CDR1 and CDR2 are GTSNPN and SVGIG (reference sequence). The CDR3 is made up of 13 amino acids. The V end was cut by 7 bases, the J end by 7 bases, with 17 bases between. CDR3 in DNA: TGTGCCTTCAGACGGGGGGCGGGAAATGAGCAGTTCTTC. Translation: CAFRRGAGNEQFF.

The chain recombines TRBV11-2 with TRBJ2-1; the match to TRBD2 covers 7 bases. There are 15 residues in the CDR3. Germline loops: CDR1 SGHAT, CDR2 FQNNGV. Trimming cost V 0 bases and J 8 bases; bases outside gene matches: 7. CDR3 region: CASSLDGGLVYEQFF. The CDR3 region has the DNA TGTGCCAGCAGCTTAGACGGGGGGTTGGTGTATGAGCAGTTCTTC.

The chain recombines TRBV4-3 with TRBJ2-2, with 7 positions matching TRBD2. The CDR3 spans 17 residues. V was pared by 1 base and J by 7 bases, with 12 bases of the junction left unmatched. CDR1 LGHNA and CDR2 YSLEER come from the germline V gene. CDR3 loop: CASSQAPWGGTGGELFF. CDR3 in DNA: TGCGCCAGCAGCCAAGCACCGTGGGGAGGGACCGGCGGGGAGCTGTTTTTT.

The chain recombines TRBV14 with TRBJ1-4; D not resolved. CDR3 length: 17 residues. Trimming took off 1 base at V and 3 bases at J, with 15 bases between the two ends. Germline CDR1 SGHDN, CDR2 FVKESK. CDR3 sequence: CASSQGPYPGANEKLFF. The CDR3 DNA is TGTGCCAGCAGCCAAGGACCGTATCCCGGGGCTAATGAAAAACTGTTTTTT.

This clone was recorded a few times. The chain links TRBV6-1 to TRBJ1-6; D gene unclear. CDR3 length: 13 amino acids. Germline CDR1 reads MNHNS; CDR2 reads SASEGT. The V end lost 4 bases, the J end lost 2 bases, and 3 bases lay between the germline ends. The CDR3 loop is CASSVPYNSPLHF. The CDR3, as DNA: TGTGCCAGCAGTGTTCCCTATAATTCACCCCTCCACTTT.

The chain is built from TRBV2 and TRBJ1-5; D uncertain. Trimming cost V 7 bases and J 3 bases, with 10 bases left between them. The germline CDR1 and CDR2 sequences are SNHLY and FYNNEI. This CDR3 contains 13 residues. Here the CDR3 DNA reads TGTGCCAGCAATTATAGTTCCAATCAGCCCCAGCATTTT. The encoded protein is CASNYSSNQPQHF. Full variable domain (missing parts from reference TRBV2 and TRBJ1-5): EPEVTQTPSHQVTQMGQEVILRCVPISNHLYFYWYRQILGQKVEFLVSFYNNEISEKSEIFDDQFSVERPDGSNFTLKIRSTKLEDSAMYFCASNYSSNQPQHFGDGTRLSIL.

In DNA form, the CDR3 reads TGTGCCAGCAGCTTATGGTACGAGCAGTACTTC. Its protein product is CASSLWYEQYF. The rearrangement uses TRBV7-9 and TRBJ2-7; D gene ambiguous. V dropped 2 bases and J dropped 4 bases, with 3 bases sitting between them. The length of the CDR3 is 11 residues. In germline, CDR1 is SEHNR, CDR2 FQNEAQ (reference sequence).

In DNA, the CDR3 is TGTGCCAGCAGAATTACAGGGAACTTTAATGAAAAACTGTTTTTT. This sequence encodes CASRITGNFNEKLFF. J is TRBJ1-4 and V is TRBV6-6; D may be TRBD1 (6 bases). V was trimmed by 6 bases and J by 4 bases, leaving 15 bases between them. Looked up from germline, CDR1 is MNHNY and CDR2 is SVGAGI (reference sequence). The CDR3 has 15 residues.

The CDR3 region has the DNA TGCGCCAGCAGCCAAAGGGAGCCATCCCCAACTAATGAAAAACTGTTTTTT. Translating it yields CASSQREPSPTNEKLFF. The chain is built from TRBV4-3 and TRBJ1-4; D is unclear. CDR1 and CDR2 from the germline V gene are LGHNA and YSLEER. CDR3 size: 17 residues. V was pared by 2 bases and J by 0 bases, with 13 bases between.

This clone was detected a few times. V usage is TRBV18 and J usage is TRBJ1-1; D possibly corresponds to TRBD1 (5 bases). The germline V and J ends were trimmed by 6 bases and 1 base, with 12 bases remaining between them. The CDR3 covers 14 residues. From germline, CDR1 is KGHSH and CDR2 LQKENI. CDR3 sequence (DNA): TGTGCCAGCTCTCCCGGGACGGCGAACACTGAAGCTTTCTTT. As protein: CASSPGTANTEAFF.

This chain joins TRBV10-2 and TRBJ1-4; 9 nucleotides align to TRBD1. V was clipped by 8 bases and J by 0 bases; unmatched bases: 13. CDR3 length: 18 amino acids. Germline loops: CDR1 WSHSY, CDR2 SAAADI. CDR3 protein: CASAPGTGNRPTNEKLFF. CDR3 coding DNA: TGCGCCAGCGCCCCCGGGACAGGGAACCGACCAACTAATGAAAAACTGTTTTTT.

The rearrangement joins TRBV6-6 to TRBJ1-5; TRBD1 aligns across 7 bases. CDR3 length: 14 residues. Germline CDR1 and CDR2: MNHNY and SVGAGI (reference sequence). Losses at the gene ends were 6 bases for V and 4 bases for J; bases not matched to a gene: 6. CDR3 nucleotide sequence: TGTGCCAGCAGCTCGGGACAGAGGAATCAGCCCCAGCATTTT. Amino acid sequence: CASSSGQRNQPQHF.

The chain uses TRBV2 and TRBJ2-1, with 12 nucleotides matching TRBD2. Germline V CDR1 and CDR2: SNHLY, FYNNEI. Trimming removed 0 bases from V and 6 bases from J; junction bases left unmatched: 3. The CDR3 has 16 amino acids. CDR3 region: CASSEARLAGVNEQFF. CDR3 coding DNA: TGTGCCAGCAGTGAAGCTAGACTAGCGGGGGTCAATGAGCAGTTCTTC.

The genes are TRBV9 and TRBJ2-1; the D gene is possibly TRBD2 (5 bases). The CDR3 sequence is 15 residues long. The V end lost 4 bases, the J end lost 4 bases, and 15 bases lay between the germline ends. Germline V lookup: CDR1 SGDLS, CDR2 YYNGEE. CDR3 in amino acids: CASSRSSTSYNEQFF. CDR3 DNA sequence: TGTGCCAGCAGCCGATCCTCTACTAGTTACAATGAGCAGTTCTTC.

Details on this clone: This sample includes further DNA sequences coding for the same CDR3. V usage is TRBV27 and J usage is TRBJ2-2, with 13 nucleotides matching TRBD2. CDR3 length equals 16 residues. Germline assignment: CDR1 MNHEY and CDR2 SMNVEV (reference sequence). Trimming at V came to 6 bases and at J to 4 bases, leaving 5 bases not matched to a gene. The DNA of the CDR3 is TGTGCCAGCAGCCAACGGACTAGCGGGGGCACCGGGGAGCTGTTTTTT. Translating it yields CASSQRTSGGTGELFF.

This clone has only a few counts. The chain employs TRBV19 and TRBJ2-7; TRBD2 might be the D (5 bases). The V end was cut by 5 bases, the J end by 3 bases, with 11 bases between. Germline CDR1 reads LNHDA; CDR2 reads SQIVND (reference sequence). The CDR3 contains 13 residues. The CDR3 reads CASSPPGNYEQYF. CDR3 bases: TGTGCCAGTAGTCCCCCGGGGAACTACGAGCAGTACTTC.

This chain uses TRBV6-4 with TRBJ1-1, with D hard to call. The CDR3 is 13 amino acids. Germline loops: CDR1 MRHNA, CDR2 SNTAGT. The germline V and J ends were trimmed by 6 bases and 1 base, with 9 bases remaining between them. CDR3 nucleotides: TGTGCCAGCAGGTCTAGGGAGAACACTGAAGCTTTCTTT. Encoded protein: CASRSRENTEAFF.

The chain employs TRBV7-9 and TRBJ2-7; no reliable D call. The CDR3 length is 14 residues. Between the trimmed V and J ends, which lost 3 bases and 2 bases, there was a span of 11 bases. Germline CDR1 and CDR2: SEHNR and FQNEAQ (reference sequence). This CDR3 reads CASSFRRNTYEQYF. In nucleotides, the CDR3 is TGTGCCAGCAGCTTTAGACGGAATACCTACGAGCAGTACTTC.

V gene TRBV10-3 combines with J gene TRBJ1-2, with 8 nucleotides matching TRBD1. The CDR3 spans 12 residues. J was trimmed by 6 bases and V by 5 bases; bases with no gene match: 2. Per the germline V gene, CDR1 is ENHRY and CDR2 is SYGVKD. In DNA form, the CDR3 reads TGTGCCATCAGTTCGACAGGGGATGGCTACACCTTC. It translates to CAISSTGDGYTF.